This T cell receptor (beta chain) was observed in a study of blood T cell repertoires in COVID-19. Study at large: The United States, Italy and Spain were the sources of the acute and convalescent COVID-19 samples. Sources were T cells, B-cell-depleted T cells, or PBMCs; the material itself was cDNA or gDNA.

As originally analysed: Reference gene primer amplification gave estimated nucleated cell counts. Clones were sequenced by immunoSEQ multiplex PCR, and TCRdb holds only the in-frame ones, with some missing. From that table come the V and J calls and clone size; the DNA was used to work out D and trimming. The sample holds approximately 90,000 clones, roughly nine tenths seen once. Sequencing was carried out using peripheral blood. The clonotype comes from a man in his fifties or sixties with acute or convalescent COVID-19.

CDR3 bases: TGTGCCAGCAGACGGTCGGGAGGGACGAGTATCACTGAAGCTTTCTTT. Protein: CASRRSGGTSITEAFF. The chain combines TRBV7-2 with TRBJ1-1; TRBD1 might be the D (5 bases). CDR3 length equals 16 residues. Germline CDR1 is SGHTA and CDR2 is FQGNSA. V gave up 6 bases and J gave up 4 bases, with 21 bases separating them.